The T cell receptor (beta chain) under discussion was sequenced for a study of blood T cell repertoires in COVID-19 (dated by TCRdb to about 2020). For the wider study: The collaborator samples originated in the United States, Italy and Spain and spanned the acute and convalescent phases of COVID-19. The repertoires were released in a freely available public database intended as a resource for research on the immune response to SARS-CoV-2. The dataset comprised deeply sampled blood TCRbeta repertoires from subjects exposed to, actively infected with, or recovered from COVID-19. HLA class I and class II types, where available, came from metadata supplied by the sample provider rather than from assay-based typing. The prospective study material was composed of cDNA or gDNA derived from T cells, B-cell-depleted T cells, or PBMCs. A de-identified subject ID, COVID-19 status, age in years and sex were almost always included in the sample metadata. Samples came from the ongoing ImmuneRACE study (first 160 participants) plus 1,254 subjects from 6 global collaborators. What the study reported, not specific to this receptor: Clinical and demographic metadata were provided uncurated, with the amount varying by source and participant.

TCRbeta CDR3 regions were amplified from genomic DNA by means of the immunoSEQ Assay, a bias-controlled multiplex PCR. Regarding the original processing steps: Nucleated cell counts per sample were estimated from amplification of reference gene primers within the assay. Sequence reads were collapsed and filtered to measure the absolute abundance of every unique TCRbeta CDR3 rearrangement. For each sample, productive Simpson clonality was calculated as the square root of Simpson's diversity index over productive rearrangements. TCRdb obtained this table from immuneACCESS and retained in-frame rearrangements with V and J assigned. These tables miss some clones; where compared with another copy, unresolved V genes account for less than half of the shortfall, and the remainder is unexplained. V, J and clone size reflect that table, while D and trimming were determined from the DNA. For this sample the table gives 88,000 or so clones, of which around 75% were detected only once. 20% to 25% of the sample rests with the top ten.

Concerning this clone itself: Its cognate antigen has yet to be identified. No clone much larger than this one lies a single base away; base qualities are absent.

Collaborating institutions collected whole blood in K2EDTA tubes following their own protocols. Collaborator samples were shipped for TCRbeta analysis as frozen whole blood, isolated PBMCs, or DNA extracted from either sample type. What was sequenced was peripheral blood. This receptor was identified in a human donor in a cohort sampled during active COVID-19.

The bases read TGCGCCAGCACCACGGACAGTCAAGAGACCCAGTACTTC. Translated, it gives CASTTDSQETQYF. Recombination joined TRBV5-1 with TRBJ2-5; the D gene is perhaps TRBD1, from 6 matching bases. From a lookup of the germline V gene, CDR1 and CDR2 are SGHRS and YFSETQ. V is clipped by 6 bases and J by 2 bases, and the sequence between their germline boundaries is 11 bases long. There are 13 amino acids in the CDR3, from cysteine to phenylalanine inclusive. Only the CDR3 region is kept as DNA, spanning 39 bases read in frame from base 1.